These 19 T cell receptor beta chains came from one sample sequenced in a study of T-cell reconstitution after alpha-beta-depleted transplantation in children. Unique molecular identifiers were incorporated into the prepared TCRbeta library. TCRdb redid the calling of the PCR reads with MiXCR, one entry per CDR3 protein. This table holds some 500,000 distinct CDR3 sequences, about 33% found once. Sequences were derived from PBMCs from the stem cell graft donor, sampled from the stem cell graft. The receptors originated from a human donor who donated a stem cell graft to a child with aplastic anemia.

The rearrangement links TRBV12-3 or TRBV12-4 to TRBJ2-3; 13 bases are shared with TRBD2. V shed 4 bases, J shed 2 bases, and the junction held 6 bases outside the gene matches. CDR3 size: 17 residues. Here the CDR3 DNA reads TGTGCCAGCAGTTCGCCGGGACTAGCGGGACTCACAGATACGCAGTATTTT. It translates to CASSSPGLAGLTDTQYF.

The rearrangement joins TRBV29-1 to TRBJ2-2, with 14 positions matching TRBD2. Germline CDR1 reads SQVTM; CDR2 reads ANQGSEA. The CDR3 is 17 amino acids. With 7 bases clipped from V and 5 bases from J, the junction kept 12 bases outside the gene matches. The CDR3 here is CSAGSTGLAGDTGELFF. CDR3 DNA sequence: TGCAGCGCGGGATCTACGGGACTAGCGGGAGATACCGGGGAGCTGTTTTTT.

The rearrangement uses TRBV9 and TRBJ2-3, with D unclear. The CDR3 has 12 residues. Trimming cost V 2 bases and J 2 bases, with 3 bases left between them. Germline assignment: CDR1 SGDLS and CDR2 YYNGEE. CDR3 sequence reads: CASSVVTDTQYF. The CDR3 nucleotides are TGTGCCAGCAGCGTCGTCACAGATACGCAGTATTTT.

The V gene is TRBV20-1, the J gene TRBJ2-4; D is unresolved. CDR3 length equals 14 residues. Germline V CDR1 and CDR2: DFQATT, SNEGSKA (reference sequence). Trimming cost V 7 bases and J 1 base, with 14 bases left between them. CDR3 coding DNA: TGCAGTGTTCCGATTGGTTGGGCCAAAAACATTCAGTACTTC. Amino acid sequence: CSVPIGWAKNIQYF.

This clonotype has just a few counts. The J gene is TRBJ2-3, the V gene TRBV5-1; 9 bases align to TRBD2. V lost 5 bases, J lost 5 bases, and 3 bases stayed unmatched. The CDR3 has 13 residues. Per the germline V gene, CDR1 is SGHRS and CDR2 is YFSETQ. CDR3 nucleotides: TGCGCCAGCAGAATTAGCGGGGGAGATACGCAGTATTTT. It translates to CASRISGGDTQYF.

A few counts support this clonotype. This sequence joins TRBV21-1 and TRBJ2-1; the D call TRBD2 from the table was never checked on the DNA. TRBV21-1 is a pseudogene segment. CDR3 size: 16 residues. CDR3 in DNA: TGTGCCAGCAGCAATATTAGCGTACTATCCTACAATGAGCAGTTCTTC. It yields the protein CASSNISVLSYNEQFF.

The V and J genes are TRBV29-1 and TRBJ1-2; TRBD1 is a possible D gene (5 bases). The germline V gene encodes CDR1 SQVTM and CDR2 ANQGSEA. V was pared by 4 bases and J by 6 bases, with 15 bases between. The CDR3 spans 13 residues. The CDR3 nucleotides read TGCAGCGTTGTACAGCAGGGAAAGGATGGCTACACCTTC. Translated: CSVVQQGKDGYTF.

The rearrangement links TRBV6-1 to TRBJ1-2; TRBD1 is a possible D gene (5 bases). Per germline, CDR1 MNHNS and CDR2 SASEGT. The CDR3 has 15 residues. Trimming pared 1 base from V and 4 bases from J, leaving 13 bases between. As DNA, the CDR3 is TGTGCCAGCAGTGAAGAGGACAAGAGGCTCTATGGCTACACCTTC. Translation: CASSEEDKRLYGYTF.

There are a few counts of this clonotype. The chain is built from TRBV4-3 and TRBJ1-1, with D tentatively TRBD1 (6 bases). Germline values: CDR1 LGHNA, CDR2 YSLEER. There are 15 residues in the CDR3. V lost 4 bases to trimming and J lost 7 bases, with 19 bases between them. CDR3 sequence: CASSPTTQGGFEAFF. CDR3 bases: TGCGCCAGCAGCCCCACGACACAGGGTGGGTTTGAAGCTTTCTTT.

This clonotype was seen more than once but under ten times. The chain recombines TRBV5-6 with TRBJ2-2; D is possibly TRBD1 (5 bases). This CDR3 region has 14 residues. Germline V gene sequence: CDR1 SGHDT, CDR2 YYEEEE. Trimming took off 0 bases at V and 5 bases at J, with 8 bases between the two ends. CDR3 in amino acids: CASSLGRVTGELFF. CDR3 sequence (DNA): TGTGCCAGCAGCTTGGGCAGGGTAACCGGGGAGCTGTTTTTT.

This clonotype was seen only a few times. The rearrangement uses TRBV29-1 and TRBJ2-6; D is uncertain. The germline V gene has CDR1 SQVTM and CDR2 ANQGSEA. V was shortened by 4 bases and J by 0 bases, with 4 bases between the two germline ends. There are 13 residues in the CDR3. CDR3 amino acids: CSVVSSGANVLTF. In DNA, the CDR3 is TGCAGCGTTGTAAGCTCTGGGGCCAACGTCCTGACTTTC.

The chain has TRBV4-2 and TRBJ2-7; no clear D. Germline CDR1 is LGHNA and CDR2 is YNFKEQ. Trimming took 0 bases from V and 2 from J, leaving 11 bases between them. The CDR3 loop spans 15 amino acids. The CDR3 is CASSQESGMTYEQYF. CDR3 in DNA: TGTGCCAGCAGCCAAGAATCAGGAATGACCTACGAGCAGTACTTC.

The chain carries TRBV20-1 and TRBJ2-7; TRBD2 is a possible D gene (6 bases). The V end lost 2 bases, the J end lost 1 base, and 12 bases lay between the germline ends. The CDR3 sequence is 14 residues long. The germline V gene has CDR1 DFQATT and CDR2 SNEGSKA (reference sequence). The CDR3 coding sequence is TGCAGTGCTAGATTGGAGGGCCGGTCCTACGAGCAGTACTTC. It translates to CSARLEGRSYEQYF.

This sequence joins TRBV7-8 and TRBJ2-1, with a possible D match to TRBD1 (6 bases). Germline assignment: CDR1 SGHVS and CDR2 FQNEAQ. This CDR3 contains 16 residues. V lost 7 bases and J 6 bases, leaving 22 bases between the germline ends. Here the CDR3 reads CASKLTTNLQGNEQFF. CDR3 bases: TGTGCCAGCAAATTGACGACGAACCTACAGGGCAATGAGCAGTTCTTC.

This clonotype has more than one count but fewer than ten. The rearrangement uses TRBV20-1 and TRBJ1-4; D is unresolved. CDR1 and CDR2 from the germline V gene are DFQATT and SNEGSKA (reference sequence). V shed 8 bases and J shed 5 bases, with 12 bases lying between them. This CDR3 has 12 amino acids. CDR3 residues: CSITASNEKLFF. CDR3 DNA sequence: TGCAGTATTACAGCTAGCAATGAAAAACTGTTTTTT.

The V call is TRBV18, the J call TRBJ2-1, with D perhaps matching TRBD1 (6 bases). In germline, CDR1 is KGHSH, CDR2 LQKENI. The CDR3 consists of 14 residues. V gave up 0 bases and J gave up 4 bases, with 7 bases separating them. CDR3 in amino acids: CASSPPDRYNEQFF. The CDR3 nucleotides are TGTGCCAGCTCACCACCGGACAGATACAATGAGCAGTTCTTC.

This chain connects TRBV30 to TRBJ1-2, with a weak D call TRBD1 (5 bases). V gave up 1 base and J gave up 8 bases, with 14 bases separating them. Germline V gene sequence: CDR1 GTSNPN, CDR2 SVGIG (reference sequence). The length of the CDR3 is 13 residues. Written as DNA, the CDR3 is TGTGCCTGGAGTGCGTCCGGGACTGAAGGCTACACCTTC. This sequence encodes CAWSASGTEGYTF.

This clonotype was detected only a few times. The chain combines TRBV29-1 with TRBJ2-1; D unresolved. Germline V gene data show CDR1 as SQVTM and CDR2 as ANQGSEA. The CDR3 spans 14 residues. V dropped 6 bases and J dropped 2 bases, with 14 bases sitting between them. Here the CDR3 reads CSVRDGGTYNEQFF. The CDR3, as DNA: TGCAGCGTCCGAGATGGCGGAACCTACAATGAGCAGTTCTTC.

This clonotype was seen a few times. DNA for the CDR3: TGTGCCAGCAGCCCTTACCGCGGGGGGAACACCATATATTTT. Translated: CASSPYRGGNTIYF. The J gene is TRBJ1-3, the V gene TRBV9; perhaps TRBD1 as D (5 bases). Trimming left V 4 bases short and J 7 bases short, with 15 bases between. This CDR3 has 14 amino acids. The V gene's germline CDR1 is SGDLS and CDR2 YYNGEE.